Listed below are T cell receptor beta chains from one sample, sequenced in a study of T cell changes during pregnancy in multiple sclerosis. Using immunoSEQ multiplex PCR, the repertoire was profiled, and TCRdb retains in-frame clones only, with some absent. The sample carries about 100,000 clones, 92% recorded once. Here the sequenced sample was peripheral blood, taken after pregnancy. These receptors all come from a female donor with multiple sclerosis, enrolled in a pregnancy study. Both conserved end residues are part of each CDR3.

v_call cdr3_aa
TRBV6-5 CASSRLTGGYGYTF
TRBV29-1 CSGNDRVGSDTQYF
TRBV27 CASSSRQQGSSYEQYF
TRBV7-2 CASSLARLTNYGYTF
TRBV18 CASSPPGLAGGNEQFF
TRBV9 CASTPSIGGGEQFF
TRBV6-6 CASSYEWANEQFF
TRBV6-1 CASSERGEAQPQHF
TRBV2 CASSGLGVGQPQHF
TRBV5-1 CASSLGGLTDTQYF
TRBV28 CASSLQLRSYGYTF
TRBV18 CASSPLVVGETQYF
TRBV7-9 CASSSNGTAPFPLHF
TRBV9 CASSVTGQGYNEQFF
TRBV7-2 CASSPRDLRRNEQFF
TRBV23-1 CASSLAEVLPGNIQYF
TRBV11-2 CASSLDASSGRAYYNEQFF
TRBV9 CASSPAYNSPLHF
TRBV6-1 CASTPGGGYTF
TRBV19 CASSIYTGGGQPQHF
TRBV19 CASSIVGGGGEQYF
TRBV19 CASTTLAGTGELFF
TRBV10-3 CAISESGGQSNQPQHF
TRBV18 CASSPAQGGQPQHF
TRBV19 CASSIPLVGRAANSPLHF
TRBV6-6 CASSFTGQGDTEAFF
TRBV5-1 CASRIGTLSYEQYF
TRBV6-5 CASSPPRGEAFF
TRBV28 CASSFFGTSGTIQYF
TRBV5-1 CASSLGGTDNQPQHF
TRBV7-3 CASSLTRVDTQYF
TRBV11-3 CASSTRDRGFETGELFF
TRBV4-3 CASSQDLLASGGTTKGYF
TRBV7-2 CASSLALNSVTYNSPLHF
TRBV6-5 CASSPLRRGGYTF
TRBV4-1 CASSQVSGRAEQFF
TRBV20-1 CSARWGGAFF
TRBV7-6 CASSPGLAGTYEQYF
TRBV4-1 CASSQDYGGLYEQYF
TRBV19 CASSSDRTGNQPQHF
TRBV7-2 CASSLGLALTYEQYF
TRBV7-3 CASSPASRGEQFF
TRBV2 CASSVRRQQNTEAFF
TRBV13 CASSFRETYGYTF
TRBV6-5 CASTRGGSSYEQYF
TRBV28 CASSRVAGGGQETQYF
TRBV27 CASSKTSVNTGELFF
TRBV27 CASGYRVQEKLFF
TRBV7-9 CASSLGGESPLHF
TRBV7-9 CASSSSGTRGDTQYF
TRBV19 CASSTTGTGYSEQYF
TRBV6-6 CASRDRVGQPQHF
TRBV6-1 CASSERLALYEQYF
TRBV5-4 CALRGGGSHTQYF
TRBV5-1 CASSLGQTSSYEQYF
TRBV28 CASRWTGANEAFF
TRBV28 CASSLIGQGADTQYF
TRBV30 CAWTGVAGAGYNEQFF